The rows below give T cell receptor beta chains drawn from one sample of a study of T-cell memory formation after mild COVID-19. Via MiXCR, TCRdb re-called the 5' RACE reads, giving one row per CDR3 protein. This sample carries approximately 410,000 distinct CDR3 sequences, less than 25% of them seen once, and the ten largest clones take around 13%. The sequencing sample was made of PBMCs or a T cell subset sorted from them (not recorded which). The receptors shown here come from an adult woman who had mild COVID-19 (a few samples of this study predate the infection). Cell type and time point are not known. Each CDR3 is given with its conserved first and last residue. A D gene is named only where the DNA matches it firmly. For some rows the clone size is stated as once, few or many, or as a class when expanded; others skip it.

V gene	D gene	clone size	J gene	CDR3 protein	CDR3 DNA
TRBV7-9	TRBD2	few	TRBJ2-2	CASSQRGLAVNTGELFF	TGTGCCAGCAGCCAACGGGGACTAGCGGTAAACACCGGGGAGCTGTTTTTT
TRBV19	TRBD1	NA	TRBJ1-1	CASLTGVGPNTEAFF	TGTGCCAGCCTTACAGGGGTAGGTCCAAACACTGAAGCTTTCTTT
TRBV6-6	TRBD1	NA	TRBJ2-7	CASRLGQGAYEQYF	TGTGCCAGCAGACTAGGACAGGGCGCCTACGAGCAGTACTTC
TRBV5-1	NA	NA	TRBJ1-1	CASSLGALTGNTEAFF	TGCGCCAGCAGCTTGGGGGCTTTGACAGGGAACACTGAAGCTTTCTTT
TRBV2	TRBD2	NA	TRBJ2-1	CASIAGWTSGNEQFF	TGTGCCAGCATCGCCGGATGGACTAGCGGAAATGAGCAGTTCTTC
TRBV6-5	NA	NA	TRBJ1-4	CASSLTNPSSPYEKLFF	TGTGCCAGCAGTTTAACAAATCCCTCCTCCCCGTATGAAAAACTGTTTTTT
TRBV5-1	NA	few	TRBJ2-6	CASSPTPGSGANVLTF	TGCGCCAGCAGCCCCACTCCGGGTTCTGGGGCCAACGTCCTGACTTTC
TRBV2	TRBD2	NA	TRBJ2-1	CASQGLAGLNEQFF	TGTGCCAGCCAGGGACTAGCTGGTCTCAATGAGCAGTTCTTC
TRBV2	TRBD2	NA	TRBJ2-7	CASSDPTSHEQYF	TGTGCCAGCAGTGACCCGACTAGCCATGAGCAGTACTTC
TRBV7-8	NA	NA	TRBJ1-1	CASSPWGGVAEAFF	TGTGCCAGCAGCCCATGGGGAGGGGTAGCTGAAGCTTTCTTT
TRBV7-2	TRBD2	NA	TRBJ2-2	CASSLVAGETGELFF	TGTGCCAGCAGCTTAGTAGCGGGAGAGACCGGGGAGCTGTTTTTT
TRBV12-3/TRBV12-4	NA	NA	TRBJ2-2	CASTPSRQHTGELFF	TGTGCCAGCACCCCCTCGAGACAGCACACCGGGGAGCTGTTTTTT
TRBV5-1	NA	few	TRBJ2-1	CASSYKTGASYNEQFF	TGCGCCAGCAGCTATAAGACGGGGGCCTCCTACAATGAGCAGTTCTTC
TRBV6-5	TRBD1	NA	TRBJ2-5	CASSYRDSYCF	TGTGCCAGCAGTTACCGGGACAGCTACTGCTTC
TRBV4-2	NA	few	TRBJ2-2	CASSQGSLASNTGELFF	TGTGCCAGCAGCCAAGGGAGTTTAGCCTCGAACACCGGGGAGCTGTTTTTT
TRBV7-8	NA	NA	TRBJ2-1	CASSFGGANNEQFF	TGTGCCAGCAGCTTTGGGGGAGCGAACAATGAGCAGTTCTTC
TRBV29-1	TRBD2	NA	TRBJ2-5	CSGREGETQYF	TGCAGCGGCAGGGAGGGAGAGACCCAGTACTTC
TRBV4-1	NA	NA	TRBJ2-1	CASSQGETRVSYNEQFF	TGCGCCAGCAGCCAAGGTGAGACAAGGGTCTCCTACAATGAGCAGTTCTTC
TRBV12-3/TRBV12-4	NA	few	TRBJ2-7	CASSLGGTFEQYF	TGTGCCAGCAGTTTGGGCGGGACCTTTGAGCAGTACTTC
TRBV20-1	NA	few	TRBJ1-2	CSARNGYTF	TGCAGTGCTAGGAATGGCTACACCTTC
TRBV5-1	NA	few	TRBJ2-1	CASSLISWGRVVNEQFF	TGCGCCAGCAGCTTGATTTCCTGGGGGCGCGTAGTAAATGAGCAGTTCTTC
TRBV27	TRBD2	NA	TRBJ2-3	CASSVRGLAGDTDTQYF	TGTGCCAGCAGTGTTCGCGGACTAGCGGGGGACACAGATACGCAGTATTTT
TRBV5-6	NA	few	TRBJ2-5	CASSLVAGRETQYF	TGTGCCAGCAGCTTGGTGGCGGGGCGAGAGACCCAGTACTTC
TRBV12-5	TRBD1	few	TRBJ1-1	CASGSKGQANTEAFF	TGTGCTAGTGGTTCTAAGGGACAGGCGAACACTGAAGCTTTCTTT
TRBV7-2	NA	NA	TRBJ1-4	CASSPPRAPGEKLFF	TGTGCCAGCAGCCCCCCGAGGGCCCCTGGTGAAAAACTGTTTTTT
TRBV4-2	TRBD2	NA	TRBJ2-5	CASSQDVLAGDQETQYF	TGTGCCAGCAGCCAGGATGTACTAGCGGGGGACCAAGAGACCCAGTACTTC
TRBV7-3	TRBD1	NA	TRBJ1-1	CASSPTGFDTEAFF	TGTGCCAGCAGCCCGACAGGGTTTGACACTGAAGCTTTCTTT
TRBV5-1	NA	NA	TRBJ2-7	CASSRTIGLGAEQYF	TGCGCCAGCAGCAGAACAATTGGACTTGGTGCCGAGCAGTACTTC
TRBV5-6	NA	NA	TRBJ2-5	CASSLTGRETQYF	TGTGCCAGCAGCTTGACAGGCAGAGAGACCCAGTACTTC
TRBV18	TRBD1	NA	TRBJ2-1	CASSPPSTGVYEQFF	TGTGCCAGCTCACCACCGTCGACAGGGGTATACGAGCAGTTCTTC
TRBV5-1	TRBD2	few	TRBJ2-1	CASSWGAGLAGGPSYNEQFF	TGCGCCAGCAGTTGGGGCGCGGGACTAGCGGGAGGGCCCTCCTACAATGAGCAGTTCTTC
TRBV29-1	TRBD1	NA	TRBJ1-2	CSARTGDNYGYTF	TGCAGCGCCCGGACAGGGGATAACTATGGCTACACCTTC